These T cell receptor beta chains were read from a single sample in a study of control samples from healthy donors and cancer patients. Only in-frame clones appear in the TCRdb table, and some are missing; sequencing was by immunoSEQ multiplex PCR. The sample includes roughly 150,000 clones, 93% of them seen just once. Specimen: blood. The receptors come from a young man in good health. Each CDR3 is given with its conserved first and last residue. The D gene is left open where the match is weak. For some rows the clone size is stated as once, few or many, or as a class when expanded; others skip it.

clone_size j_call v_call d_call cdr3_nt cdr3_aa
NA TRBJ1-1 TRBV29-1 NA TGCAGCGCCGGGAGGAACACTGAAGCTTTCTTT CSAGRNTEAFF
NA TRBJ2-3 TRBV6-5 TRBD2 TGTGCCAGCAGTTTCGGGGGGGGCGCAGATACGCAGTATTTT CASSFGGGADTQYF
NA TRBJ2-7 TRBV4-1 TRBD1 TGCGCCAGCAGCCAAGAGTCAGGGGGCCCCTACGAGCAGTACTTC CASSQESGGPYEQYF
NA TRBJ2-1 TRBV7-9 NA TGTGCCAGCAGCCCCCGGCTAGGACTGGGGTATGGTGAGCAGTTCTTC CASSPRLGLGYGEQFF
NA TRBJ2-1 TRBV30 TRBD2 TGTGCCTGGTTATGGGGGGGCTCCTACAATGAGCAGTTCTTC CAWLWGGSYNEQFF
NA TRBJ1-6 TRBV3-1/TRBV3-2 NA TGTGCCAGCAGCCCTCCGGGACGGGGGAATTCACCCCTCCACTTT CASSPPGRGNSPLHF
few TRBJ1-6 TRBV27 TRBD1 TGTGCCAGCAGTTCCCCTCCCGCAGGGGGGAGTTCACCCCTCCACTTT CASSSPPAGGSSPLHF
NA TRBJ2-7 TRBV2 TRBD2 TGTGCCAGCAGTAACTACGGACTAGCAAACCCTCCTTACGAGCAGTACTTC CASSNYGLANPPYEQYF
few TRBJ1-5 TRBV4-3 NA TGCGCCAGCAGCCAAGATGGAGATAGCAATCAGCCCCAGCATTTT CASSQDGDSNQPQHF
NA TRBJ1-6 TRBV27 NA TGTGCCAGCAGTTATAGGGACAATTCACCCCTCCACTTT CASSYRDNSPLHF
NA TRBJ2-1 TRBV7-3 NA TGTGCCAGCAGCCCTCCGGGCTCCAATGAGCAGTTCTTC CASSPPGSNEQFF
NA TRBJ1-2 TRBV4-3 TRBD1 TGCGCCAGCAGCCCGACCACAGGGGGCTATGGCTATGGCTACACCTTC CASSPTTGGYGYGYTF
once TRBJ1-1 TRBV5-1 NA TGCGCCAGCAGGACAGGTGACACTGAAGCTTTCTTT CASRTGDTEAFF
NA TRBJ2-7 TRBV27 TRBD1 TGTGCCAGCAGTTTACCTTTGGGACAGGGGAAGTACGAGCAGTACTTC CASSLPLGQGKYEQYF
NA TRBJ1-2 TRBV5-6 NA TGTGCCAGCAGCTCAACGAAGGGTGCTCCTCACTTC CASSSTKGAPHF
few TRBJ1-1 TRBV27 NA TGTGCCAGCAGTTTCAACCCCGGGGGCACTGAAGCTTTCTTT CASSFNPGGTEAFF
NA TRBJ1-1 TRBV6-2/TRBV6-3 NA TGTGCCAGCACTTACACGGGCACTGAAGCTTTCTTT CASTYTGTEAFF
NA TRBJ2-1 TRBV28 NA TGTGCCAGCAGTTTGGATCTTTACTACAATGAGCAGTTCTTC CASSLDLYYNEQFF
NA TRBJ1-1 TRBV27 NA TGTGCCAGCAGAGAGCCGGGGTCCCTAAACACTGAAGCTTTCTTT CASREPGSLNTEAFF
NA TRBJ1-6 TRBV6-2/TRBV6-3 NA TGTGCCAGCAGTTTTGAGGGTTCACCCCTCCACTTT CASSFEGSPLHF
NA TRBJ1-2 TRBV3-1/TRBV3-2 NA TGTGCCAGCAGCCAAACGGGGGGCCGGCCCGGTGAAGGCTACACCTTC CASSQTGGRPGEGYTF
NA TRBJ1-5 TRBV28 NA TGTGCCAGCGGCCATGGCAGGATCAATCAGCCCCAGCATTTT CASGHGRINQPQHF
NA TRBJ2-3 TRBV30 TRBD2 TGTGCCTGGAGCTTACTAGCGGGGAACACAGATACGCAGTATTTT CAWSLLAGNTDTQYF
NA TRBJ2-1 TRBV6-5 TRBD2 TGTGCCAGCAGTTCCACCGGGACTAGCGGGCTTGAGCAGTTCTTC CASSSTGTSGLEQFF
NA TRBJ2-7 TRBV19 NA TGTGCCAGTAGTCACCCAGGGTCCGAGCAGTACTTC CASSHPGSEQYF
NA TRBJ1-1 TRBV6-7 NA TGTGCCAGCACCCTAGCAGCCGAGACACCCCCTAGGCGGGTCTACACTGAAGCTTTCTTT CASTLAAETPPRRVYTEAFF
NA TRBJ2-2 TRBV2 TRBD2 TGTGCCAGCAGTGACCTACTGGGAGCGGGGGGCACCGGGGAGCTGTTTTTT CASSDLLGAGGTGELFF
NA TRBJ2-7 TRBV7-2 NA TGTGCCAGCAGCTTGACCGAGGGGGATTACGAGCAGTACTTC CASSLTEGDYEQYF
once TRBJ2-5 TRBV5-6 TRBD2 TGTGCCAGCACCCCACTAGCGGGCCAAGAGACCCAGTACTTC CASTPLAGQETQYF
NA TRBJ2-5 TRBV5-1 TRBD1 TGCGCCAGCAGCTTGGCTTCAGGCAGGGGGCAAGAGACCCAGTACTTC CASSLASGRGQETQYF
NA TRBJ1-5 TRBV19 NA TGTGCCAGTAGTATATCCAAGCAGCCCCAGCATTTT CASSISKQPQHF
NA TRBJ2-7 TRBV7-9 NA TGTGCCAGCAGCCCCTCGGGCCTGGCCTACGAGCAGTACTTC CASSPSGLAYEQYF
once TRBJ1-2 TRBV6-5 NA TGTGCCAGCATCCGGGGGACAAATACGGTAGGCACCTTC CASIRGTNTVGTF
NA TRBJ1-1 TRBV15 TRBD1 TGTGCCACCAGCAGAGGATTGGTGGGACAGTTGAACACTGAAGCTTTCTTT CATSRGLVGQLNTEAFF
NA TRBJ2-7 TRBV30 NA TGTGCCTGGAGTCAGGCCCGGGACGAGCAGTACTTC CAWSQARDEQYF
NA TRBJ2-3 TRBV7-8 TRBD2 TGTGCCAGCAGCTTTTCCATTGCGGGACTAGGGAGAGATACGCAGTATTTT CASSFSIAGLGRDTQYF
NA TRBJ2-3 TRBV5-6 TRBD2 TGTGCCAGCAGCCTGGGGGGGTATGCAGATACGCAGTATTTT CASSLGGYADTQYF
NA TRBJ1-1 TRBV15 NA TGTGCCACCAGCTCATCGGACATCGAAGCTTTCTTT CATSSSDIEAFF
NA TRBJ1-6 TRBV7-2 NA TGTGCCAGCAGCCCGTCGGTGGGACAAGGAAATTCACCCCTCCACTTT CASSPSVGQGNSPLHF
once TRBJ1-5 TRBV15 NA TGTGCCACCAGCAGAGATGGGATTCGCAATCAGCCCCAGCATTTT CATSRDGIRNQPQHF
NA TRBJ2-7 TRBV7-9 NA TGTGCCAGCAGCTTAACGACCTCCTACGAGCAGTACTTC CASSLTTSYEQYF
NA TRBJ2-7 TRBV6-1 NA TGTGCCAGCAGTGAAGTTGCCACGTCCTACGAGCAGTACTTC CASSEVATSYEQYF
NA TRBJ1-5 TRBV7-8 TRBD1 TGTGCCAGCAGTTTTGAGGGGACAGGGCTAAATCAGCCCCAGCATTTT CASSFEGTGLNQPQHF
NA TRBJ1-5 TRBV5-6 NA TGTGCCAGCAGCTTAGGTCGGGGGGGCCAGCATTTT CASSLGRGGQHF
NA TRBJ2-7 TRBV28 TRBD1 TGTGCCAGCAGCTCCTACGGGACAGGGGGCAATGGGCAGTACTTC CASSSYGTGGNGQYF
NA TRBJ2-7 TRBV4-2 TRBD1 TGTGCCAGCAGCCAAGAGCTTCGGGACAGGGACTACGAGCAGTACTTC CASSQELRDRDYEQYF
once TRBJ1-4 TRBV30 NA TGTGCCTGGAGTGTAGGACGGGATCTAGCAACTAATGAAAAACTGTTTTTT CAWSVGRDLATNEKLFF
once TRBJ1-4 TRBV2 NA TGTGCCAGCAGTGACAGGGCTACTAATGAAAAACTGTTTTTT CASSDRATNEKLFF
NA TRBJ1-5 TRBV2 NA TGTGCCAGCAGTGAATTTCGGGGGGAAGGCAATCAGCCCCAGCATTTT CASSEFRGEGNQPQHF
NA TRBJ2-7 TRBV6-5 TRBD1 TGTGCCAGCAGTCGAGGGACAGCACCCTCCTACGAGCAGTACTTC CASSRGTAPSYEQYF
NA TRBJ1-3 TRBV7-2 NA TGTGCCAGCAGCTTAGTTGACGGCTCTGGAAACACCATATATTTT CASSLVDGSGNTIYF
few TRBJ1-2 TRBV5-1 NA TGCGCCAGCAGCTTTACCCCGGATCAGGCCCTAGGCTACACCTTC CASSFTPDQALGYTF
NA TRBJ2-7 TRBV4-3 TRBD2 TGCGCCAGCAGCCAGGCGCGCCTAGCGGGAGGGTTTGGCGACGAGCAGTACTTC CASSQARLAGGFGDEQYF